This T cell receptor beta chain was observed in a study of T cell clonotyping in hematopoietic cell transplantation (dated by TCRdb to the early 2020s). A note on the overall study: Pretransplant samples from recipients were collected after cytoreduction. The study collected approximately 130 blood samples from approximately 32 consecutive transplant recipients and their related donors. Patients were recruited between 2015 and 2017 and followed until September 2020 or death. Overall study outcomes, separate from this receptor: The sample size was limited, and because cells were not sorted, the contributions of CD4 and CD8 repertoires could not be separated. Broader posttransplant TCR repertoire diversity was predicted by donor and pretransplant recipient Inverse Simpson Index values. Recipient repertoires showed only a small fraction of overlap with donor repertoires, and over 95% appeared de novo at the given depth. Recipient TCR diversity fell after transplant, with pathologically expanded clonotypes rising progressively from day 30 to day 180.

As encoded in the germline V gene, CDR1 is SGHTA while CDR2 is FQGNSA. V loses 3 bases at its end and J loses 4 bases; junction bases beyond the gene matches: 9. The CDR3 covers 18 residues, taking in both the cysteine and the phenylalanine. The kept DNA is CDR3 alone, 54 bases in frame from the first base. The sample's time point label, in plain terms: recipient sample about 28 days before transplant, after cytoreduction. Blood samples were obtained from recipients approximately 28 days before transplant and at days 30, 100 and 180 after transplant. Using Nuclei Lysis Solution, genomic DNA was extracted from unfractionated peripheral blood mononuclear cells that were either fresh or cryopreserved. The immunoSEQ assay, a bias-controlled multiplex PCR using V- and J-specific primers, was used to amplify TCR beta CDR3 regions from genomic DNA. A second PCR step added a proprietary barcode and Illumina adapter sequences to the CDR3 amplicons. An Illumina MiSeq instrument was used for sequencing of the CDR3 libraries. Per the source publication's procedure: Export and quality control were handled in immunoSEQ Analyzer 3.0, while downstream analyses relied on R Bioconductor and Immunarch. Only productive rearrangements in the normalized downsampled data set were used to calculate repertoire metrics. Pathologically expanded clonotypes were defined as those larger than 5 templates in the normalized cohort. Repertoire diversity was measured with the Inverse Simpson Index. CMV-specificity analyses were carried out on the non-normalized data set to capture all clonotypes. TCRdb took over this immuneACCESS table, retaining in-frame rearrangements with V and J assigned. Such tables are incomplete; in checked studies, under half of the missing clones stem from an unresolved V gene, and the remainder is unexplained. From that table come the V and J calls and clone size; the DNA was used to work out D and trimming. For this sample there are just under 7,500 clones; around 90% appear just once. Of the sample, roughly 6.8% is held by the ten largest clones.

On this clone: No cognate antigen has been identified for it. Base qualities are missing; no much larger clone stands one base away.

Sequencing used peripheral blood mononuclear cells, obtained before stem cell transplant. This sequence uses TRBV7-2 and TRBJ2-5; TRBD2 fits 15 bases in the junction. The sequence derives from a man between 60 and 70 years old with acute myeloid leukemia. Some clones in this sample may be carry-over from other donors' samples. The DNA sequence follows: TGTGCCAGCAGCTTTCAACCTGGACTAGCGGGAGGGGTAGAGACCCAGTACTTC. This is translated as CASSFQPGLAGGVETQYF.